What follows is one T cell receptor (beta chain) and its context. The record originates from a study of blood T cells in healthy people across ages. A second PCR of 7 to 11 cycles used a sample-barcoded 5' primer and a J-beta primer mix. TCRdb analysed the 5' RACE reads with MiXCR anew, one entry per CDR3 protein. The table lists about 1.4 million distinct CDR3 sequences, approximately 59% of them singletons. Trimming took 3 bases from V and 8 from J, leaving 16 bases between them. CDR3 length: 14 residues. Germline V gene data show CDR1 as DFQATT and CDR2 as SNEGSKA (reference sequence). V gene TRBV20-1 combines with J gene TRBJ2-2, with D perhaps matching TRBD1 or TRBD2 (5 bases each). Sequences were obtained from blood. The sequence was obtained from a man between 18 and 35 years old in good health. Here the CDR3 DNA reads TGCAGTGCTAGGAGGGGCGGTGAGACAGGGGAGCTGTTTTTT. Its translation: CSARRGGETGELFF.